The 22 T cell receptor beta chains below all came from one sample that was sequenced in a study of technical replicates of blood from a handful of donors. Clones were sequenced by immunoSEQ multiplex PCR, and TCRdb holds only the in-frame ones, with some missing. Of 50,000 to 70,000 clones listed, approximately 90% are singletons. The sequenced sample consisted of PBMCs. The receptors originated from a human donor in good health. Some clones in this sample may be carry-over from other donors' samples.

The V and J genes are TRBV6-1 and TRBJ1-5, with a weak D call TRBD1 (6 bases). The germline V gene has CDR1 MNHNS and CDR2 SASEGT. This CDR3 region has 16 residues. The V gene lost 0 bases and the J gene lost 7 bases, with 16 bases spanning the gap. The CDR3: CASSEARTVLAQPQHF. CDR3 DNA: TGTGCCAGCAGTGAAGCACGGACAGTGCTCGCCCAGCCCCAGCATTTT.

As for this clone: The junction differs from germline at one of its ends, possibly a read error. This chain uses TRBV20-1 with TRBJ2-1; 11 nucleotides agree with TRBD2. The CDR3 sequence is 11 residues long. CDR1 DFQATT and CDR2 SNEGSKA come from the germline V gene (reference sequence). CDR3 DNA: TGCAGTCCTAGGACTAGCGGGGAGCAGTTCTTC. Translated: CSPRTSGEQFF.

This clone has just one count. The V gene is TRBV7-6, the J gene TRBJ2-3, with unresolved D. V shed 5 bases and J shed 3 bases, with 3 bases lying between them. CDR1 is SGHVS and CDR2 is FNYEAQ in the germline V gene. The CDR3 extends over 11 amino acids. In DNA form, the CDR3 reads TGTGCCAGCAGCCAGACAGATACGCAGTATTTT. Residues: CASSQTDTQYF.

The chain employs TRBV18 and TRBJ1-2; D ambiguous. Germline CDR1 is KGHSH and CDR2 is LQKENI. CDR3 size: 12 residues. The ends were cut back, 0 bases at V and 7 bases at J, with 6 bases in the middle. CDR3 protein: CASSPPGSGYTF. The CDR3 DNA follows: TGTGCCAGCTCACCACCAGGGAGTGGCTACACCTTC. The whole variable domain, remainder taken from reference TRBV18 and TRBJ1-2, is NAGVMQNPRHLVRRRGQEARLRCSPMKGHSHVYWYRQLPEEGLKFMVYLQKENIIDESGMPKERFSAEFPKEGPSILRIQQVVRGDSAAYFCASSPPGSGYTFGSGTRLTVV.

The chain couples TRBV2 to TRBJ1-3; a weak D match, TRBD1 (6 bases). Trimming left V 9 bases short and J 0 bases short, with 12 bases between. Germline V gene lookup returns CDR1 SNHLY and CDR2 FYNNEI. CDR3 length: 14 residues. DNA of the CDR3: TGTGCCAGTCACACAGGGTTCTCTGGAAACACCATATATTTT. Translated: CASHTGFSGNTIYF.

The gene calls are TRBV7-7 and TRBJ2-5, with 7 bases that match TRBD2. This CDR3 has 16 residues. Germline V gene data show CDR1 as SSHAT and CDR2 as FNYEAQ (reference sequence). The V segment lost 3 bases and the J segment 5 bases; nucleotides outside the gene matches: 12. CDR3 region: CASSLGGTGGRETQYF. The CDR3 bases are TGTGCCAGCAGCTTGGGCGGGACGGGAGGACGCGAGACCCAGTACTTC. Supplemented by reference TRBV7-7 and TRBJ2-5, the full variable domain reads GAGVSQSPRYKVTKRGQDVTLRCDPISSHATLYWYQQALGQGPEFLTYFNYEAQPDKSGLPSDRFSAERPEGSISTLTIQRTEQRDSAMYRCASSLGGTGGRETQYFGPGTRLLVL.

This chain connects TRBV5-1 to TRBJ2-3; no reliable D call. The V gene lost 0 bases and the J gene lost 1 base, with 6 bases spanning the gap. CDR3 size: 14 residues. Germline CDR1 SGHRS, CDR2 YFSETQ. The CDR3 loop is CASSLEAGTDTQYF. In DNA form, the CDR3 reads TGCGCCAGCAGCTTGGAAGCTGGCACAGATACGCAGTATTTT.

The rearrangement links TRBV5-6 to TRBJ2-4; TRBD1 agrees at 7 bases. V shed 4 bases, J shed 5 bases, and the junction held 9 bases outside the gene matches. Germline-derived CDR1 and CDR2 are SGHDT and YYEEEE. CDR3 length: 15 residues. In DNA form, the CDR3 reads TGTGCCAGCAGCGGGACCGCTCAGGGGGAAAACATTCAGTACTTC. This sequence encodes CASSGTAQGENIQYF.

The chain uses TRBV4-1 and TRBJ2-2; D gene ambiguous. Deletions cut 1 base from V and 5 bases from J, with 11 bases between. This CDR3 comprises 15 residues. CDR1 and CDR2 from the germline V gene are MGHRA and YSYEKL. CDR3 bases: TGCGCCAGCAGCCAAGTGTCCGGGTTTACCGGGGAGCTGTTTTTT. Amino acids: CASSQVSGFTGELFF.

The chain employs TRBV27 and TRBJ1-1, with a possible D match to TRBD1 (5 bases). The germline gives CDR1 MNHEY, CDR2 SMNVEV (reference sequence). Deletions cut 0 bases from V and 4 bases from J, with 9 bases between. This CDR3 spans 14 amino acids. The DNA for the CDR3 is TGTGCCAGCAGTTTATCGATGGGGGGCACTGAAGCTTTCTTT. Protein: CASSLSMGGTEAFF.

This chain uses TRBV9 with TRBJ1-4; 8 nucleotides agree with TRBD1. The V gene's germline CDR1 is SGDLS and CDR2 YYNGEE. With V trimmed by 0 bases and J by 7 bases, 8 bases remained unmatched. The CDR3 extends over 16 amino acids. This CDR3 is CASSVAQGAQGEKLFF. As DNA, the CDR3 is TGTGCCAGCAGCGTAGCCCAGGGGGCGCAAGGTGAAAAACTGTTTTTT.

The rearrangement uses TRBV20-1 and TRBJ2-3, with 7 positions matching TRBD1. CDR1 is DFQATT and CDR2 is SNEGSKA in the germline V gene (reference sequence). V lost 4 bases to trimming and J lost 7 bases; unmatched junction nucleotides: 2. The CDR3 spans 11 residues. The CDR3 bases are TGCAGTGCTAAACAGGGGTATACGCAGTATTTT. As protein: CSAKQGYTQYF.

The V call is TRBV9, the J call TRBJ2-1, with 7 bases fitting TRBD2. J lost 8 bases, V lost 1 base, and 12 bases had no gene match. The CDR3 has 16 amino acids. Germline CDR1 reads SGDLS; CDR2 reads YYNGEE. The DNA for the CDR3 is TGTGCCAGCAGCGTACATGAAGCGGGATTGGTGGATGAGCAGTTCTTC. This sequence encodes CASSVHEAGLVDEQFF.

The rearrangement uses TRBV9 and TRBJ2-5, with 10 bases fitting TRBD2. The V segment lost 4 bases and the J segment 4 bases; nucleotides outside the gene matches: 4. The CDR3 length is 14 residues. Germline CDR1 and CDR2: SGDLS and YYNGEE. The CDR3 DNA is TGTGCCAGCAGCAGAGCGGGGGGGATAGAGACCCAGTACTTC. Translated: CASSRAGGIETQYF.

This clone has just a few counts. The CDR3 sequence: CATSRPGGSEQYF. In nucleotides, the CDR3 is TGTGCCACCAGCAGGCCCGGTGGGAGCGAGCAGTACTTC. The genes are TRBV15 and TRBJ2-7; TRBD2 might be the D (5 bases). Trimming took off 3 bases at V and 6 bases at J, with 12 bases between the two ends. The CDR3 totals 13 residues. Germline CDR1 and CDR2: LNHNV and YYDKDF (reference sequence).

The chain has TRBV4-2 and TRBJ1-4; TRBD1 matches at 10 bases. There are 16 residues in the CDR3. The junction had 7 bases not matched to a gene; V was cut back by 4 bases and J by 5 bases. Germline V gene lookup returns CDR1 LGHNA and CDR2 YNFKEQ. CDR3 sequence (DNA): TGTGCCAGCAGCCCATACCTGGGACAGGGGAATGAAAAACTGTTTTTT. Protein product: CASSPYLGQGNEKLFF.

A single count supports this clone. The rearrangement uses TRBV7-2 and TRBJ2-7; D unresolved. Germline CDR1 reads SGHTA; CDR2 reads FQGNSA. The length of the CDR3 is 11 residues. V dropped 5 bases and J dropped 2 bases, with 4 bases sitting between them. The CDR3 coding sequence is TGTGCCAGCAGCCTAACCTACGAGCAGTACTTC. This codes for CASSLTYEQYF.

V and J are TRBV5-4 and TRBJ2-2; D unresolved. This CDR3 region has 14 residues. CDR1 and CDR2 from the germline V gene are SGHNT and YYREEE (reference sequence). Trimming removed 5 bases at V and 1 base at J, with 9 bases between. CDR3 in amino acids: CASRGQMNTGELFF. The CDR3 region has the DNA TGTGCCAGCAGGGGCCAAATGAACACCGGGGAGCTGTTTTTT.

The V gene is TRBV5-5, the J gene TRBJ1-2; 7 nucleotides line up with TRBD1. Unmatched junction bases numbered 5, after V lost 0 bases and J lost 0 bases. CDR3 size: 16 residues. Germline V lookup: CDR1 SGHKS, CDR2 YYEKEE (reference sequence). CDR3 sequence: CASSLAGQLSNYGYTF. The CDR3 nucleotides are TGTGCCAGCAGCTTGGCGGGACAGCTATCTAACTATGGCTACACCTTC.

J is TRBJ1-3 and V is TRBV5-6; TRBD1 might be the D (6 bases). This CDR3 has 16 amino acids. Per the germline V gene, CDR1 is SGHDT and CDR2 is YYEEEE. V dropped 4 bases and J dropped 4 bases, with 18 bases sitting between them. The chain's CDR3 is CASSEQGYRPGNTIYF. In DNA form, the CDR3 reads TGTGCCAGCAGCGAGCAGGGGTACCGTCCAGGAAACACCATATATTTT.

This clone was detected only a few times. The genes are TRBV4-3 and TRBJ2-7, with 11 bases matching TRBD2. Germline loops: CDR1 LGHNA, CDR2 YSLEER. V dropped 3 bases and J dropped 1; count of bases not matched to a gene: 5. The CDR3 is 16 residues long. The CDR3 here is CASSQGGLADSYEQYF. Written as DNA, the CDR3 is TGCGCCAGCAGCCAGGGGGGACTAGCGGATTCCTACGAGCAGTACTTC.

This clone has more than one count but fewer than ten. The chain uses TRBV7-6 and TRBJ2-7, with 12 bases matching TRBD1. CDR3 length: 17 amino acids. V dropped 5 bases and J dropped 4; count of bases not matched to a gene: 12. From germline, CDR1 is SGHVS and CDR2 FNYEAQ. CDR3 DNA sequence: TGTGCCAGCAGCCCGGGGACAGGGGGCTTGCTGATGTACGAGCAGTACTTC. Translation: CASSPGTGGLLMYEQYF.